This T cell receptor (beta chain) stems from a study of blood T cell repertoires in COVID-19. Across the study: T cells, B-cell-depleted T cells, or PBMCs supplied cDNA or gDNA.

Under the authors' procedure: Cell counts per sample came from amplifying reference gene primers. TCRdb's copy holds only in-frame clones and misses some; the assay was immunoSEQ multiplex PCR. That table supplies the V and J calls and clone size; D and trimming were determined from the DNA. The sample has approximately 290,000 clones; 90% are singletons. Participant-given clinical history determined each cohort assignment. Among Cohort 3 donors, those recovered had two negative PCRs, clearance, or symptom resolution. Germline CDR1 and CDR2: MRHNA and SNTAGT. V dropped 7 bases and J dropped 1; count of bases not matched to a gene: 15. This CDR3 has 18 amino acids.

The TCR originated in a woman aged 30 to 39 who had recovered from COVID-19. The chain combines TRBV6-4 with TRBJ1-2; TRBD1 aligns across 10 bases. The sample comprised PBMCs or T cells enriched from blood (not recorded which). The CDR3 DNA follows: TGTGCCAGCACTAGGGACAGGGGCCACGGCAGGGTTAACTATGGCTACACCTTC. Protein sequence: CASTRDRGHGRVNYGYTF.